The text below deals with one T cell receptor (beta chain). Antigen specificity is unknown. Sequencing of DNA taken from cultured CD4+ T cells relied on the Oncomine TCR Beta short-read assay. One entry per CDR3 protein results from TCRdb running MiXCR on the PCR reads. The sample has some 20,000 distinct CDR3 sequences; 43% are singletons. The CDR3 covers 16 residues. With 7 bases clipped from V and 1 base from J, the junction kept 11 bases outside the gene matches. In germline, CDR1 is SGHTA, CDR2 FQGNSA. As for treatment: approximately nine-day PBMC culture with coronavirus spike peptide pools or control peptides (ViraFEST assay). This sample was taken from a study of vaccination and CD4 T cells after COVID-19. Overall study context: It was a median about 93 days after diagnosis, with a range of 35 to 161, that post-COVID samples were drawn. A median of around 70 days (range 14 to 241) separated dose two from the taking of post-vaccine samples.

This rearrangement joins TRBV7-2 to TRBJ2-3, with TRBD2 matching 7 bases. The receptor comes from a human donor who had recovered from COVID-19. This sample comprised CD4+ T cells from blood, cultured in vitro, obtained after SARS-CoV-2 vaccination. The CDR3 coding sequence is TGTGCCAGCATTAAAGCGGCTGCGGGGGGCACAGATACGCAGTATTTT. Its translation: CASIKAAAGGTDTQYF.